The source of this T cell receptor beta chain is a study of early T cells in non-severe SARS-CoV-2 infection (dated by TCRdb to the early 2020s). As for the study more broadly: Because TCR sequencing was done on bulk RNA from unsorted whole blood, the alpha and beta chains could not be paired.

V ends up 9 bases short and J 6 bases short, with an unmatched junction base count of 18. Spanning cysteine to phenylalanine, the CDR3 consists of 17 amino acids. The CDR3 DNA has 51 bases and is translated from base 1. As encoded in the germline V gene (reference sequence), CDR1 is LNHDA while CDR2 is SQIVND. General study outcomes and caveats: VDJdb matching was skewed toward anti-spike CD8 responses and likely underestimated virus-specific expansions, missing private and CD4 specificities.

To prepare the library, 5' RACE was applied. Sequencing instrument: NextSeq 500. The TCR library protocol attached unique molecular identifiers to individual cDNA molecules to correct for sequencing error and PCR bias. TCR alpha and beta chains were both sequenced, and the abundances of alpha and beta sequences in each sample were closely correlated with each other. In the original analysis: Decombinator V4 was used to perform V gene, J gene and CDR3 annotation of TCR sequences. TCRs were defined as expanded if a significant change between any two time points was detected under a Poisson model with p below 0.0001. TCR abundances were normalised to the total number of TCRs sequenced per sample and expressed as counts per million. MAIT TCRs were defined by TRAV1-2 paired with TRAJ12, TRAJ20 or TRAJ33, and iNKT TCRs by TRAV10 paired with TRAJ18. VDJdb, accessed on 1 November 2021, was searched for TCRs annotated for CMV, EBV and SARS-CoV-2, and TCRs annotated for more than one antigen were excluded. Using fastp at Q25 and MiXCR, TCRdb reprocessed the public reads and kept productive beta chains. Each entry is one CDR3 protein sequence, shown with its most common DNA and genes. The V and J calls here are based on TCRdb, not the publication. The sample records about 80,000 distinct CDR3 sequences, about 5% of which are singletons. The ten largest make up under 8% of the sample.

As for this clonotype: Its recognized antigen is unknown. The record has no base qualities; no much larger clone is one base away.

The study was a case-control design nested within a healthcare worker cohort in London, UK, with weekly nasopharyngeal swab PCR tests and blood sampling. Healthcare workers were recruited during the week of the UK lockdown, between 23 and 31 March 2020, and followed weekly for up to roughly 15 weeks. The sequencing used whole blood, collected at baseline. Rearrangement joined TRBV19 to TRBJ1-5, with 9 central nucleotides matching TRBD1. The source of this sequence is an adult who was a healthcare worker with PCR-confirmed SARS-CoV-2 infection or an uninfected control (not recorded which). CDR3 sequence: CASRRFSDRGYGQPQHF. The nucleotide sequence is TGTGCCAGCCGACGATTCTCGGACAGGGGTTATGGTCAGCCCCAGCATTTT. Here the CDR3 is joined to the reference TRBV19 and TRBJ1-5 genes, and the full variable domain is: DGGITQSPKYLFRKEGQNVTLSCEQNLNHDAMYWYRQDPGQGLRLIYYSQIVNDFQKGDIAEGYSVSREKKESFPLTVTSAQKNPTAFYLCASRRFSDRGYGQPQHFGDGTRLSIL.